This T cell receptor (beta chain) was documented in a study of blood T cells in healthy people across ages. On the study more broadly: Template switching captured about one barcoded beta molecule per two T cells.

Findings and caveats of the study: Long-lived donors had more naive CD4+ cells and higher diversity than aged donors.

The J segment lost 6 bases and the V segment lost 4 bases, leaving 11 bases of the junction unmatched. Germline V gene data show CDR1 as SGHNT and CDR2 as YYREEE (reference sequence). This CDR3 has 15 residues. Notes on this clonotype: What it recognizes is unknown.

With a J-beta primer mix and a sample-barcoded 5' primer, a second PCR ran about 6 to 11 cycles. Each CDR3 protein gets one entry after TCRdb re-called the 5' RACE reads with MiXCR. In the table there are some 780,000 distinct CDR3 sequences, about 56% of which are singletons. The sequence was obtained from a man in his forties in good health. The sequencing input was blood. This chain connects TRBV5-4 to TRBJ2-3; 7 nucleotides match TRBD2. The CDR3 DNA reads TGTGCCAGCAGCCTGGGGGGGTTGTTTGGGGATACGCAGTATTTT. This encodes CASSLGGLFGDTQYF.